A single sample gave rise to the 3 T cell receptor beta chains below, sequenced in a study of identical twins. TCRdb itself ran the 5' RACE reads through MiXCR, one entry per CDR3 protein. The data show 500,000 to 600,000 distinct CDR3 sequences, approximately 22% seen once. The same sample was also used in a study of T cells expressing NK-cell markers.

The sample consisted of CD4+ T cells sorted from blood. These receptor sequences come from a woman between 18 and 30 years old in good health.

The genes are TRBV6-1 and TRBJ2-5; possibly TRBD2 for D (6 bases). V gave up 3 bases and J gave up 5 bases, with 10 bases separating them. This CDR3 is built from 13 residues. From germline, CDR1 is MNHNS and CDR2 SASEGT. The DNA of the CDR3 is TGTGCCAGCAGTGAGTTAGCGGATGAGACCCAGTACTTC. This gives the protein CASSELADETQYF.

The chain employs TRBV12-3 or TRBV12-4 and TRBJ2-3, with TRBD2 matching 9 bases. V dropped 5 bases and J dropped 5; count of bases not matched to a gene: 14. CDR3 length: 17 amino acids. The CDR3 here is CASSQTLIAGEVDTQYF. In nucleotides, the CDR3 is TGTGCCAGCAGTCAGACCCTAATAGCGGGAGAGGTAGATACGCAGTATTTT.

This clonotype was seen only a few times. This chain connects TRBV7-2 to TRBJ2-1; no clear D gene. V was cut by 4 bases and J by 7 bases, with 14 bases left in between. Per the germline V gene, CDR1 is SGHTA and CDR2 is FQGNSA. The CDR3 has 14 residues. CDR3 sequence: CASSSRRNDNEQFF. The DNA for the CDR3 is TGTGCCAGCAGCTCCCGAAGGAACGATAATGAGCAGTTCTTC.